The next 27 T cell receptor beta chains were all read from a single sample in a study of blood T cell repertoires in COVID-19. Method: immunoSEQ multiplex PCR; TCRdb's copy keeps in-frame clones and lacks some. The sample includes about 130,000 clones, approximately 74% of them seen just once. The sequenced sample consisted of peripheral blood. The receptors shown here come from a woman aged 70 to 79 with acute or convalescent COVID-19.

DNA for the CDR3: TGTGCCAGCAGGGTACAGGGAAGCACCTACAATGAGCAGTTCTTC. It yields the protein CASRVQGSTYNEQFF. The gene calls are TRBV6-5 and TRBJ2-1; TRBD1 is a possible D gene (6 bases). Germline CDR1 MNHEY, CDR2 SVGAGI. CDR3 length: 15 residues. V dropped 6 bases and J dropped 2 bases, with 14 bases sitting between them.

This clone has more than one count but fewer than ten. The rearrangement links TRBV4-2 to TRBJ2-3, with 14 bases matching TRBD2. Germline CDR1 and CDR2: LGHNA and YNFKEQ. CDR3 size: 16 residues. V gave up 0 bases and J gave up 4 bases; unmatched junction bases: 0. The CDR3 reads CASSQETSGRADTQYF. CDR3 sequence (DNA): TGTGCCAGCAGCCAAGAGACTAGCGGGAGGGCAGATACGCAGTATTTT.

This clone was picked up a small number of times. This chain joins TRBV5-1 and TRBJ2-3, with a tentative D call TRBD1 (6 bases). The CDR3 has 15 residues. Trimming cost V 5 bases and J 3 bases, with 16 bases left between them. From germline, CDR1 is SGHRS and CDR2 YFSETQ. The CDR3 coding sequence is TGCGCCAGCAGTGGCCAGGGGCCCTCTACAGATACGCAGTATTTT. It codes for CASSGQGPSTDTQYF.

The chain has TRBV29-1 and TRBJ2-5; 8 bases map to TRBD2. Germline lookup yields CDR1 SQVTM and CDR2 ANQGSEA. This CDR3 has 15 amino acids. Trimming cost V 6 bases and J 4 bases; bases outside gene matches: 13. The CDR3 is CSVPISGSRRETQYF. The CDR3 DNA is TGCAGCGTCCCTATAAGCGGGAGTCGACGAGAGACCCAGTACTTC. Supplemented by reference TRBV29-1 and TRBJ2-5, the full variable domain reads SAVISQKPSRDICQRGTSLTIQCQVDSQVTMMFWYRQQPGQSLTLIATANQGSEATYESGFVIDKFPISRPNLTFSTLTVSNMSPEDSSIYLCSVPISGSRRETQYFGPGTRLLVL.

V is TRBV11-2 and J is TRBJ2-7; no definite D call. The CDR3 is 14 amino acids. V dropped 0 bases and J dropped 0 bases, with 6 bases sitting between them. Per germline, CDR1 SGHAT and CDR2 FQNNGV. CDR3 region: CASSLDLLSYEQYF. The DNA for the CDR3 is TGTGCCAGCAGCTTAGATCTCCTCTCCTACGAGCAGTACTTC.

The chain has TRBV9 and TRBJ2-1; 13 nucleotides line up with TRBD2. Germline V gene sequence: CDR1 SGDLS, CDR2 YYNGEE. V was pared by 0 bases and J by 8 bases, with 2 bases of the junction left unmatched. CDR3 size: 15 residues. CDR3 nucleotides: TGTGCCAGCAGCGTAGGACTAGCGGGAGGACATGAGCAGTTCTTC. This sequence encodes CASSVGLAGGHEQFF. The full variable domain, rest sourced from reference TRBV9 and TRBJ2-1, is DSGVTQTPKHLITATGQRVTLRCSPRSGDLSVYWYQQSLDQGLQFLIQYYNGEERAKGNILERFSAQQFPDLHSELNLSSLELGDSALYFCASSVGLAGGHEQFFGPGTRLTVL.

The chain uses TRBV2 and TRBJ2-7, with D perhaps TRBD1 (5 bases). The CDR3 is 16 amino acids. Germline CDR1 is SNHLY and CDR2 is FYNNEI. V lost 0 bases and J lost 2, with 14 bases in between. The CDR3 protein is CASSEAQAGPAYEQYF. Here the CDR3 DNA reads TGTGCCAGCAGTGAAGCGCAAGCAGGGCCGGCCTACGAGCAGTACTTC. The complete variable domain, with remaining parts taken from reference TRBV2 and TRBJ2-7, reads EPEVTQTPSHQVTQMGQEVILRCVPISNHLYFYWYRQILGQKVEFLVSFYNNEISEKSEIFDDQFSVERPDGSNFTLKIRSTKLEDSAMYFCASSEAQAGPAYEQYFGPGTRLTVT.

This sequence joins TRBV3-1 (or the pseudogene TRBV3-2) and TRBJ2-1; the D gene is possibly TRBD1 (6 bases). CDR3 size: 12 residues. CDR1 and CDR2 from the germline V gene are LGHDT and YNNKEL (reference sequence). With 4 bases removed from V and 6 bases from J, the gap between germline ends came to 7 bases. The CDR3 sequence is CASSRGPNEQFF. Written as DNA, the CDR3 is TGTGCCAGCAGCCGGGGGCCCAATGAGCAGTTCTTC.

In this sample, this clone turned up a few times. The rearrangement joins TRBV28 to TRBJ2-7, with D perhaps matching TRBD2 (6 bases). The CDR3 covers 14 residues. In germline, CDR1 is MDHEN, CDR2 SYDVKM. V lost 5 bases to trimming and J lost 2 bases, with 13 bases between them. The CDR3 sequence: CASSLGGITYEQYF. The CDR3 DNA sequence: TGTGCCAGCAGTCTTGGGGGGATTACCTACGAGCAGTACTTC.

This clone was counted between two and nine times. The chain is built from TRBV18 and TRBJ1-4; tentatively, D is TRBD1 (6 bases). Germline V gives CDR1 KGHSH, CDR2 LQKENI. Trimming removed 3 bases at V and 8 bases at J, with 16 bases between. This CDR3 is 15 amino acids long. DNA of the CDR3: TGTGCCAGCTCACCGCCCGCCTCGCAGGGGGAAAAACTGTTTTTT. Residues: CASSPPASQGEKLFF.

On this clone: Different DNA sequences within this sample yield the same CDR3. J is TRBJ2-1 and V is TRBV7-3; no clear D gene. V gave up 1 base and J gave up 8 bases, with 9 bases separating them. The CDR3 is made up of 13 amino acids. In germline, CDR1 is SGHTA, CDR2 FQGTGA. CDR3 protein: CASSLRGRDEQFF. The CDR3 DNA reads as TGTGCCAGCAGCTTAAGAGGCCGGGATGAGCAGTTCTTC.

The chain uses TRBV4-3 and TRBJ1-4, with 8 bases aligning to TRBD1. V lost 3 bases, J lost 8 bases, and 11 bases stayed unmatched. The CDR3 runs to 16 residues. In germline, CDR1 is LGHNA, CDR2 YSLEER. The CDR3 DNA is TGCGCCAGCAGCCAGAAGGGGACAGGTGATGGCGAAAAACTGTTTTTT. This translates into CASSQKGTGDGEKLFF.

The J gene is TRBJ1-5, the V gene TRBV29-1; D perhaps matches TRBD1 (5 bases). CDR1 SQVTM and CDR2 ANQGSEA come from the germline V gene. The V gene lost 2 bases and the J gene lost 1 base, with 18 bases spanning the gap. CDR3 length: 17 residues. The CDR3 region has the DNA TGCAGCGTTGAACAAACGCCAGGGAGGACGAGCAATCAGCCCCAGCATTTT. Amino acid sequence: CSVEQTPGRTSNQPQHF. Together with reference TRBV29-1 and TRBJ1-5, the CDR3 gives the full variable domain: SAVISQKPSRDICQRGTSLTIQCQVDSQVTMMFWYRQQPGQSLTLIATANQGSEATYESGFVIDKFPISRPNLTFSTLTVSNMSPEDSSIYLCSVEQTPGRTSNQPQHFGDGTRLSIL.

This chain's CDR3 is CASSLSDRRFGELFF. As DNA, the CDR3 is TGTGCCAGCAGCTTGTCGGACAGGCGATTCGGGGAGCTGTTTTTT. The chain has TRBV5-4 and TRBJ2-2, with 7 bases identical to TRBD1. CDR1 SGHNT and CDR2 YYREEE come from the germline V gene (reference sequence). The CDR3 has 15 amino acids. V shed 1 base, J shed 7 bases, and the junction held 7 bases outside the gene matches.

The chain recombines TRBV7-8 with TRBJ2-5; D is ambiguous. The CDR3 is 14 residues long. From germline, CDR1 is SGHVS and CDR2 FQNEAQ. The ends were cut back, 5 bases at V and 5 bases at J, with 15 bases in the middle. The CDR3 DNA reads TGTGCCAGCAGCCATAAGACTCATGGTGAGACCCAGTACTTC. Amino acids: CASSHKTHGETQYF.

V and J are TRBV19 and TRBJ1-6, with 8 bases aligning to TRBD1. The CDR3 loop spans 14 amino acids. V was clipped by 3 bases and J by 10 bases; unmatched bases: 5. The germline CDR1 and CDR2 sequences are LNHDA and SQIVND (reference sequence). CDR3 bases: TGTGCCAGTAGTATTCAGGGGGCTGGATCACCCCTCCACTTT. Translation gives CASSIQGAGSPLHF.

The count of this clone is one. The V call is TRBV11-2, the J call TRBJ1-1, with a possible D match to TRBD1 (6 bases). V was cut by 2 bases and J by 5 bases, with 15 bases left in between. Per the germline V gene, CDR1 is SGHAT and CDR2 is FQNNGV. The CDR3 loop spans 15 amino acids. In nucleotides, the CDR3 is TGTGCCAGCAGCTTAAGTATGGGGGCAGGGACTGAAGCTTTCTTT. Protein product: CASSLSMGAGTEAFF.

The chain recombines TRBV10-3 with TRBJ1-1, with 8 bases lining up with TRBD1. The CDR3 runs to 13 residues. V lost 6 bases and J lost 2; bases outside the gene matches: 2. Germline CDR1 and CDR2: ENHRY and SYGVKD. The CDR3: CAISGQGNTEAFF. The CDR3 nucleotides are TGTGCCATCAGCGGACAGGGAAACACTGAAGCTTTCTTT.

The V call is TRBV18, the J call TRBJ2-1; D is perhaps TRBD1 (5 bases). The germline gives CDR1 KGHSH, CDR2 LQKENI. The CDR3 is 16 amino acids. V was cut by 10 bases and J by 1 base, with 20 bases left in between. DNA for the CDR3: TGTGCCACAAAAACCAAGGGGCTGGAATCCTACAATGAGCAGTTCTTC. It encodes CATKTKGLESYNEQFF.

The chain recombines TRBV6-5 with TRBJ2-7; possible D gene TRBD2, 5 bases. This CDR3 has 15 amino acids. V was clipped by 6 bases and J by 1 base, with 16 bases between them. From germline, CDR1 is MNHEY and CDR2 SVGAGI. The CDR3 reads CASRPSGLESYEQYF. In nucleotides, the CDR3 is TGTGCCAGCAGACCAAGCGGCCTCGAGTCCTACGAGCAGTACTTC.

Only a few counts were recorded for this clone. The chain carries TRBV6-5 and TRBJ1-5; D call uncertain. Looked up from germline, CDR1 is MNHEY and CDR2 is SVGAGI. V dropped 10 bases and J dropped 7 bases, with 17 bases sitting between them. This CDR3 has 13 residues. CDR3: CATSRGIGQPQHF. The CDR3 DNA is TGTGCCACGAGTAGAGGGATTGGACAGCCCCAGCATTTT.

The J gene is TRBJ2-1, the V gene TRBV30; 9 bases map to TRBD1. The CDR3 runs to 13 residues. V gave up 4 bases and J gave up 12 bases; unmatched junction bases: 10. CDR1 and CDR2 from the germline V gene are GTSNPN and SVGIG (reference sequence). Here the CDR3 reads CAWNRQGGVGQFF. The CDR3 DNA sequence: TGTGCCTGGAATCGACAGGGGGGGGTTGGGCAGTTCTTC. Combining the CDR3 with reference TRBV30 and TRBJ2-1 gives the whole variable domain SQTIHQWPATLVQPVGSPLSLECTVEGTSNPNLYWYRQAAGRGLQLLFYSVGIGQISSEVPQNLSASRPQDRQFILSSKKLLLSDSGFYLCAWNRQGGVGQFFGPGTRLTVL.

The chain links TRBV2 to TRBJ2-3; TRBD2 aligns across 12 bases. Germline V lookup: CDR1 SNHLY, CDR2 FYNNEI. The V gene end was trimmed by 6 bases and the J gene end by 8 bases; junction bases not matched to a gene: 9. CDR3 length: 15 amino acids. CDR3 loop: CASSLSSGRGGTQYF. The CDR3 bases are TGTGCCAGCAGCCTTTCTAGCGGGAGGGGAGGTACGCAGTATTTT.

V gene TRBV11-2 combines with J gene TRBJ2-7; 8 nucleotides align to TRBD1. Germline V gives CDR1 SGHAT, CDR2 FQNNGV. The V gene end was trimmed by 5 bases and the J gene end by 4 bases; junction bases not matched to a gene: 13. CDR3 size: 16 residues. The CDR3 DNA follows: TGTGCCAGCAGCCCCATCCCGGGACAGGCATCTTACGAGCAGTACTTC. Protein product: CASSPIPGQASYEQYF.

The V call is TRBV12-3 or TRBV12-4, the J call TRBJ1-1; D call uncertain. V lost 5 bases to trimming and J lost 2 bases, with 9 bases between them. This CDR3 spans 13 amino acids. The CDR3 sequence: CASSNGLNTEAFF. In DNA form, the CDR3 reads TGTGCCAGCAGTAACGGACTAAACACTGAAGCTTTCTTT.

V usage is TRBV19 and J usage is TRBJ2-7; TRBD1 aligns across 8 bases. The CDR3 is 14 amino acids. Germline CDR1 LNHDA, CDR2 SQIVND (reference sequence). Trimming took 5 bases from V and 6 from J; bases not matched to a gene: 9. The CDR3 is CASSAPRQGCEQYF. The CDR3 DNA follows: TGTGCCAGTAGTGCCCCCCGACAGGGGTGCGAGCAGTACTTC.

V is TRBV6-5 and J is TRBJ1-1; possible D gene TRBD1, 6 bases. The CDR3 consists of 13 residues. Deletions cut 10 bases from V and 3 bases from J, with 15 bases between. Germline V gives CDR1 MNHEY, CDR2 SVGAGI. As DNA, the CDR3 is TGTGCCACCCTGCGAGGGGGGGACACTGAAGCTTTCTTT. Its protein is CATLRGGDTEAFF.